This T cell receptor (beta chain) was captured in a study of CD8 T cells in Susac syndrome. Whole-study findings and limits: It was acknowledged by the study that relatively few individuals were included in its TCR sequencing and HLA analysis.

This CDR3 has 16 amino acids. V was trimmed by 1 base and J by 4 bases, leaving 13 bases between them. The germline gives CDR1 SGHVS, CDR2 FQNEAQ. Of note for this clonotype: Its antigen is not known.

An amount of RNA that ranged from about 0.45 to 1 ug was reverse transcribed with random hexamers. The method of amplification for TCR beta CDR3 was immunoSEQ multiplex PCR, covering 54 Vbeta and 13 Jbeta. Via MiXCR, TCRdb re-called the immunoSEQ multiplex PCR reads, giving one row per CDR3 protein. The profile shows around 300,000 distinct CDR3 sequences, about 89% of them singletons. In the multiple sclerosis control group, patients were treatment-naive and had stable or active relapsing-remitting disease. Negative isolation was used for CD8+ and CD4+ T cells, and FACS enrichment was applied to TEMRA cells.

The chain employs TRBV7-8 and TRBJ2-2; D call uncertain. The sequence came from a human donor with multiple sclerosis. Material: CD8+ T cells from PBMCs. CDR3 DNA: TGTGCCAGCAGCTTAGTAGTTCGGACCTCCACCGGGGAGCTGTTTTTT. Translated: CASSLVVRTSTGELFF.